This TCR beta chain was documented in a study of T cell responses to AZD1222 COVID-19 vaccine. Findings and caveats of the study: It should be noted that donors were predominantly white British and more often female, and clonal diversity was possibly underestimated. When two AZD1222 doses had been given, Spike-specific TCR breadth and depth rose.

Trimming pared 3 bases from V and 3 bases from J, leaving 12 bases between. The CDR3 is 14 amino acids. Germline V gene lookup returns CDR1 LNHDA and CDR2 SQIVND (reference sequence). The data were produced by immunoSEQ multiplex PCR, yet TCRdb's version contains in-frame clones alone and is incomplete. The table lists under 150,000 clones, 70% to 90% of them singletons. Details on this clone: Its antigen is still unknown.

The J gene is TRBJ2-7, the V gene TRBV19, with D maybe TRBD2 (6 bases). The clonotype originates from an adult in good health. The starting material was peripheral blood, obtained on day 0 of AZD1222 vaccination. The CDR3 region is CASSMGGGDYEQYF. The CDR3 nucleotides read TGTGCCAGTAGTATGGGAGGTGGTGACTACGAGCAGTACTTC.